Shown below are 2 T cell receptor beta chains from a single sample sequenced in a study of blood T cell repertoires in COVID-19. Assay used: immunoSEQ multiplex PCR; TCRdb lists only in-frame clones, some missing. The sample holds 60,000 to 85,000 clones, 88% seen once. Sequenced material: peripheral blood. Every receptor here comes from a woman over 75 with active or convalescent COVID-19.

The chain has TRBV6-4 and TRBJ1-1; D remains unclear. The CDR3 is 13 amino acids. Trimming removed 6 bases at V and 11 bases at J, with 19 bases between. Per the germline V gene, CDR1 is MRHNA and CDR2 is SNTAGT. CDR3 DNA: TGTGCCAGCAGAGCGGACCGCCTGGAGCGGGCTTTCTTT. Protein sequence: CASRADRLERAFF.

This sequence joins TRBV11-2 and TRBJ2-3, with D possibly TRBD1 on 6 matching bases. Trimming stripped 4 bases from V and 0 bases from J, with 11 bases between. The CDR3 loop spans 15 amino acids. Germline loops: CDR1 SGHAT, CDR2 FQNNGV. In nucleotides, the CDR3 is TGTGCCAGCAGCTCCCGGGACATAAGCACAGATACGCAGTATTTT. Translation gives CASSSRDISTDTQYF.